Below are 22 T cell receptor beta chains sequenced from a single sample in a study of regulatory T cells in long-lasting Graves disease (dated by TCRdb to the early 2020s). The sample's time point label, decoded: persistent/refractory GD, antithyroid drugs over 5 years with positive TRAb. RNA was extracted from PBMCs in TRIzol for both TCR sequencing and RNA sequencing. Receptor libraries were prepared by multiplex PCR. Sequenced on an Illumina HiSeq 4000. TCR beta libraries were built with iRepertoire HTBI primers and Arm-PCR amplification of CDR3 regions. TCRdb took the public reads, trimmed them with fastp at Q25, ran MiXCR for clone calling and kept in-frame beta chains. Duplicate CDR3 protein sequences are folded into a single record with the most common DNA and genes. Recorded for this sample are about 460,000 distinct CDR3 sequences; roughly 23% of them occurred a single time. Around 12% of the sample is in the top ten clones.

Material: peripheral blood mononuclear cells (PBMCs), obtained when the disease was refractory, from a patient treated with antithyroid drugs. The receptors come from a female donor with Graves disease.

This sequence joins TRBV5-6 and TRBJ1-5, with TRBD1 as a possible D gene (5 bases). CDR1 and CDR2 from the germline V gene are SGHDT and YYEEEE. Trimming took 4 bases from V and 6 from J, leaving 14 bases between them. This CDR3 region has 14 residues. CDR3 in amino acids: CASSRNNGGQPQHF. The CDR3 bases are TGTGCCAGCAGCCGGAATAATGGGGGTCAGCCCCAGCATTTT.

This clonotype was counted many times. This sequence joins TRBV2 and TRBJ2-7; perhaps TRBD1 as D (5 bases). The CDR3 spans 10 residues. Germline V lookup: CDR1 SNHLY, CDR2 FYNNEI. V was shortened by 6 bases and J by 8 bases, with 8 bases between the two germline ends. The DNA of the CDR3 is TGTGCCAGCAGGGGGCCGCAGCAGTACTTC. Its translation: CASRGPQQYF.

Points on this clonotype: A much more abundant neighbour one base away suggests this may be a read error. This sequence joins TRBV2 and TRBJ1-4; 8 positions match TRBD1. CDR1 SNHLY and CDR2 FYNNEI come from the germline V gene. The CDR3 runs 17 residues. The V gene end was trimmed by 5 bases and the J gene end by 0 bases; junction bases not matched to a gene: 8. CDR3 protein: CASSYTGGAATNEKLFF. CDR3 sequence (DNA): TGTGCCAGCAGTTACACAGGGGGGGCTGCAACTAATGAAAAACTGTTTTTT.

This clonotype was counted a few times. The rearrangement joins TRBV15 to TRBJ1-4; 10 positions match TRBD1. CDR1 is LNHNV, CDR2 YYDKDF, per germline (reference sequence). V gave up 10 bases and J gave up 6 bases; unmatched junction bases: 11. The CDR3 totals 15 residues. The CDR3: CAIHLPGQGHEKLFF. DNA of the CDR3: TGTGCCATCCACCTTCCGGGACAGGGGCATGAAAAACTGTTTTTT.

This clonotype was observed many times. The V call is TRBV14, the J call TRBJ2-7; TRBD2 is a possible D gene (7 bases). The CDR3 is 16 residues long. V was cut by 0 bases and J by 4 bases, with 16 bases left in between. Germline V gives CDR1 SGHDN, CDR2 FVKESK. CDR3 in DNA: TGTGCCAGCAGCCAAGACGGGGGGCCCCGCAATTACGAGCAGTACTTC. As protein: CASSQDGGPRNYEQYF.

V is TRBV11-2 and J is TRBJ2-7; perhaps D is TRBD1 or TRBD2 (5 bases each). Germline-derived CDR1 and CDR2 are SGHAT and FQNNGV. V was cut by 5 bases and J by 3 bases, with 11 bases left in between. The CDR3 is made up of 13 amino acids. Here the CDR3 DNA reads TGTGCCAGCAGCCGGGGACGGGACTACGAGCAGTACTTC. This gives the protein CASSRGRDYEQYF.

The chain employs TRBV2 and TRBJ1-3; 8 bases map to TRBD1. Germline CDR1 is SNHLY and CDR2 is FYNNEI. The J segment lost 1 base and the V segment lost 3 bases, leaving 2 bases of the junction unmatched. This CDR3 spans 15 amino acids. The CDR3 region is CASSDRGLSGNTIYF. The DNA of the CDR3 is TGTGCCAGCAGTGACAGGGGGCTTTCTGGAAACACCATATATTTT.

The chain carries TRBV2 and TRBJ1-2; possible D gene TRBD1, 6 bases. Germline V gene data show CDR1 as SNHLY and CDR2 as FYNNEI. The V and J ends lost 8 bases and 4 bases respectively, with 20 bases between them. This CDR3 contains 15 residues. CDR3 DNA sequence: TGTGCCAGCTCACCACAGGGCAGGAGCCTCTATGGCTACACCTTC. This translates into CASSPQGRSLYGYTF.

The chain employs TRBV6-1 and TRBJ2-7; 10 bases fit TRBD1. This CDR3 spans 15 amino acids. Looked up from germline, CDR1 is MNHNS and CDR2 is SASEGT. Trimming at V came to 6 bases and at J to 6 bases, leaving 11 bases not matched to a gene. CDR3 protein: CASSRPGQGPGEQYF. DNA for the CDR3: TGTGCCAGCAGCCGACCGGGACAGGGGCCCGGCGAGCAGTACTTC.

This clonotype appeared many times. The rearrangement joins TRBV5-1 to TRBJ1-2; no firm D call. V shed 4 bases and J shed 4 bases, with 17 bases lying between them. Germline V lookup: CDR1 SGHRS, CDR2 YFSETQ. The CDR3 has 15 amino acids. This chain's CDR3 is CASSPTLQSRYGYTF. The DNA for the CDR3 is TGCGCCAGCAGCCCCACCCTACAGAGTCGCTATGGCTACACCTTC.

The V call is TRBV19, the J call TRBJ1-1, with D perhaps TRBD1 (6 bases). V shed 6 bases and J shed 6 bases, with 20 bases lying between them. The CDR3 has 15 residues. Germline CDR1 is LNHDA and CDR2 is SQIVND (reference sequence). CDR3 DNA sequence: TGTGCCAGTAGAGTGAAAACGACAGGCGTTGCTGAAGCTTTCTTT. It is translated as CASRVKTTGVAEAFF. Full variable domain (remainder filled in from reference TRBV19 and TRBJ1-1): DGGITQSPKYLFRKEGQNVTLSCEQNLNHDAMYWYRQDPGQGLRLIYYSQIVNDFQKGDIAEGYSVSREKKESFPLTVTSAQKNPTAFYLCASRVKTTGVAEAFFGQGTRLTVV.

This clonotype was recorded many times. The gene calls are TRBV11-1 and TRBJ2-4; TRBD1 aligns across 9 bases. Germline lookup yields CDR1 SGHAT and CDR2 FQDESV (reference sequence). The CDR3 consists of 15 residues. V was pared by 5 bases and J by 0 bases, with 2 bases of the junction left unmatched. CDR3 region: CASSGTGIAKNIQYF. The CDR3 DNA follows: TGTGCCAGCAGCGGGACAGGGATAGCCAAAAACATTCAGTACTTC.

This clonotype has more than one count but fewer than ten. The V gene is TRBV12-3 or TRBV12-4, the J gene TRBJ1-5, with 7 bases lining up with TRBD1. V dropped 5 bases and J dropped 8; count of bases not matched to a gene: 12. The length of the CDR3 is 15 residues. The CDR3 sequence is CASSPGTAPREPQHF. Here the CDR3 DNA reads TGTGCCAGCAGTCCCGGGACAGCCCCTCGGGAGCCCCAGCATTTT.

In nucleotides, the CDR3 is TGTGCCATCGGGGACCCGGACAATGAGCAGTTCTTC. It is translated as CAIGDPDNEQFF. The J gene is TRBJ2-1, the V gene TRBV10-3; D is possibly TRBD1 or TRBD2 (5 bases each). CDR3 length: 12 residues. Between the trimmed V and J ends, which lost 8 bases and 5 bases, there was a span of 10 bases. From germline, CDR1 is ENHRY and CDR2 SYGVKD.

This clonotype was recorded many times. The rearrangement joins TRBV28 to TRBJ1-2; 7 bases are shared with TRBD1. In germline, CDR1 is MDHEN, CDR2 SYDVKM. V shed 3 bases, J shed 8 bases, and the junction held 3 bases outside the gene matches. This CDR3 is built from 12 residues. CDR3 bases: TGTGCCAGCAGTTTGACAGGGAAGGGCTACACCTTC. Translating it yields CASSLTGKGYTF.

The chain combines TRBV5-1 with TRBJ2-5; possibly TRBD1 or TRBD2 for D (5 bases each). This CDR3 contains 13 residues. Germline values: CDR1 SGHRS, CDR2 YFSETQ. Trimming shortened V by 0 bases and J by 4 bases, and 7 bases separated the two germline ends. The CDR3 coding sequence is TGCGCCAGCAGCTTGGTCGGGACAGAGACCCAGTACTTC. It codes for CASSLVGTETQYF. Variable domain in full (rest from reference TRBV5-1 and TRBJ2-5): KAGVTQTPRYLIKTRGQQVTLSCSPISGHRSVSWYQQTPGQGLQFLFEYFSETQRNKGNFPGRFSGRQFSNSRSEMNVSTLELGDSALYLCASSLVGTETQYFGPGTRLLVL.

This clonotype was seen only a few times. The genes are TRBV7-8 and TRBJ2-1; no reliable D call. Trimming took 0 bases from V and 12 from J, leaving 12 bases between them. Germline V lookup: CDR1 SGHVS, CDR2 FQNEAQ. CDR3 size: 13 residues. The CDR3 sequence is CASSLATRSSQFF. The CDR3, as DNA: TGTGCCAGCAGCTTAGCAACCCGCTCTTCGCAGTTCTTC.

Ten or more counts support this clonotype. The chain combines TRBV2 with TRBJ1-1, with TRBD1 as a possible D gene (5 bases). Germline values: CDR1 SNHLY, CDR2 FYNNEI. V was cut by 6 bases and J by 4 bases, with 15 bases left in between. This CDR3 spans 14 amino acids. Written as DNA, the CDR3 is TGTGCCAGCAGGGGGGTCGGCGGGAGCACTGAAGCTTTCTTT. The encoded protein is CASRGVGGSTEAFF.

J is TRBJ2-7 and V is TRBV6-2 or TRBV6-3; D is ambiguous. The V end lost 3 bases, the J end lost 5 bases, and 5 bases lay between the germline ends. This CDR3 is 11 amino acids long. Per germline, CDR1 MNHEY and CDR2 SVGEGT. The CDR3 bases are TGTGCCAGCAGTTATAAGGACGAGCAGTACTTC. It codes for CASSYKDEQYF.

The V call is TRBV7-2, the J call TRBJ1-1, with TRBD1 matching over 9 bases. CDR3 length equals 15 residues. V was clipped by 6 bases and J by 7 bases; unmatched bases: 12. Germline V lookup: CDR1 SGHTA, CDR2 FQGNSA. The CDR3 spells CASRPTTGGGGEAFF. The CDR3 nucleotides read TGTGCCAGCAGGCCTACGACAGGGGGAGGGGGTGAAGCTTTCTTT.

The rearrangement links TRBV5-1 to TRBJ2-7; TRBD1 aligns across 10 bases. Germline-derived CDR1 and CDR2 are SGHRS and YFSETQ. This CDR3 is built from 17 residues. Trimming cost V 3 bases and J 2 bases; bases outside gene matches: 11. This CDR3 reads CASSSGDRGLSTYEQYF. The CDR3 DNA is TGCGCCAGCAGCTCAGGCGACAGGGGGCTATCGACCTACGAGCAGTACTTC.

This clonotype was seen ten or more times. The rearrangement links TRBV7-6 to TRBJ2-5; D is undetermined. The CDR3 length is 14 residues. In germline, CDR1 is SGHVS, CDR2 FNYEAQ. Between the trimmed V and J ends, which lost 0 bases and 3 bases, there was a span of 8 bases. The CDR3 loop is CASSLAQLKETQYF. CDR3 sequence (DNA): TGTGCCAGCAGCTTAGCGCAGCTAAAAGAGACCCAGTACTTC.